This TCR beta chain was identified in a study of identical twins. General observations from the study: Invariant T cells like MAIT and iNKT could partly confound the zero-insertion analyses. Abundant beta clonotypes from cord blood bore fewer insertions; memory repertoires lacked this pattern.

MiXCR, applied by TCRdb to the 5' RACE reads, yields one record per CDR3 protein. The sample comprises about 480,000 distinct CDR3 sequences, approximately 15% of which are singletons, and around 0.57% rests with the top ten. Germline assignment: CDR1 DFQATT and CDR2 SNEGSKA (reference sequence). The CDR3 length is 16 residues. Trimming at V came to 1 base and at J to 4 bases, leaving 6 bases not matched to a gene. As concerns this clonotype: What it binds is unknown.

These data were likewise used in another study, on yellow fever vaccine responses in identical twins.

This sequence originates from a woman under 30 in good health. The chain is built from TRBV20-1 and TRBJ2-5; TRBD2 agrees at 13 bases. The material sequenced was CD4+ T cells sorted from blood. CDR3 residues: CSARGTSGRAGETQYF. Written as DNA, the CDR3 is TGCAGTGCTAGAGGAACTAGCGGGAGGGCCGGAGAGACCCAGTACTTC.